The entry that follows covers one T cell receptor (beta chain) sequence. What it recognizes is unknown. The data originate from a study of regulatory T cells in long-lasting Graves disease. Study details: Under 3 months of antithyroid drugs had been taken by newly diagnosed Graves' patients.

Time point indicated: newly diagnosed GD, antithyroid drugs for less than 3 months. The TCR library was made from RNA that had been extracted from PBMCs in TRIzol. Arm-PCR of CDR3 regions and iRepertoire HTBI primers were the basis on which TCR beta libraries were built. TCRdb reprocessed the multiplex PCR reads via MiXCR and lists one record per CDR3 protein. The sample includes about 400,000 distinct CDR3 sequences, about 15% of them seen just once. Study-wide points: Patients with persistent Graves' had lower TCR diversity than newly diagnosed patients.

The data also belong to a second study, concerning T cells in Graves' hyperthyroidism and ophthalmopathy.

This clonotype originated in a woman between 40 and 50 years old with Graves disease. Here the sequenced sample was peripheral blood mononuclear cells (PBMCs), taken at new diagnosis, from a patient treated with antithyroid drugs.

The CDR3 protein is CSARAPRREYQETQYF. The CDR3 DNA is TGCAGTGCTAGAGCCCCAAGGAGGGAGTACCAAGAGACCCAGTACTTC. The J gene is TRBJ2-5, the V gene TRBV20-1; a weak D match, TRBD2 (6 bases). The CDR3 is 16 residues long. Trimming cost V 1 base and J 0 bases, with 15 bases left between them. From germline, CDR1 is DFQATT and CDR2 SNEGSKA (reference sequence).